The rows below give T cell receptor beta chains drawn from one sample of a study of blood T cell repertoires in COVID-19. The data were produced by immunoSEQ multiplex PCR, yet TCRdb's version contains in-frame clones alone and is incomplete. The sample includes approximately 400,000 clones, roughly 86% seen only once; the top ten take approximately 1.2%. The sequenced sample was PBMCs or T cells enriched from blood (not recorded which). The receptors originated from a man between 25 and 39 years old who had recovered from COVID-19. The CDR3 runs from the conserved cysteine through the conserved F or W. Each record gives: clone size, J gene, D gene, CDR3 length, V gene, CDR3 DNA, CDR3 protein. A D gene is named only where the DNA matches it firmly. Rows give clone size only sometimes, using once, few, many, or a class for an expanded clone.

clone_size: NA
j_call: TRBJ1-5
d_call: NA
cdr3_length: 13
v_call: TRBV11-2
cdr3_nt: TGTGCCAGCAGCTTAGTAGACACTCAGCCCCAGCATTTT
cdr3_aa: CASSLVDTQPQHF

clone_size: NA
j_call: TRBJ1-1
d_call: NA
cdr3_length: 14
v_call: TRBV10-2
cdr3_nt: TGCGCCAGCACCCCGACCGCGAACCCGGGTTGGGCTTTCTTT
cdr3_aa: CASTPTANPGWAFF

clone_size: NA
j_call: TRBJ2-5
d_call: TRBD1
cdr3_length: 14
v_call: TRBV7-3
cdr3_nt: TGTGCCAGCAGCTCTCGGACAGGGCGAGAGACCCAGTACTTC
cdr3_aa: CASSSRTGRETQYF

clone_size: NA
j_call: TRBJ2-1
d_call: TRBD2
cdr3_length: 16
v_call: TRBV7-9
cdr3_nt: TGTGCCAGCAGCCCCCGATCTAGCGGGGGGGACAATGAGCAGTTCTTC
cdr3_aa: CASSPRSSGGDNEQFF

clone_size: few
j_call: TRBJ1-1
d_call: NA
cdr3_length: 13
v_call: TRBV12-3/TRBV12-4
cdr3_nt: TGTGCCAGCAGTTTTCAAGAGGGAGGGCGGGCTTTCTTT
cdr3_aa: CASSFQEGGRAFF

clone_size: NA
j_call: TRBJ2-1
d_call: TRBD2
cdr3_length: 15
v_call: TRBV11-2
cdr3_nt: TGTGCCAGCAGCTTATCAGCGGGGGGGCCAAATGAGCAGTTCTTC
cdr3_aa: CASSLSAGGPNEQFF

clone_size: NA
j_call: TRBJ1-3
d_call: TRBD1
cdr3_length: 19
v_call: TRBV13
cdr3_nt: TGTGCCAGCAGCCCATCGACGGGACAGGGGGCCCTCGCTGGAAACACCATATATTTT
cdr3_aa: CASSPSTGQGALAGNTIYF

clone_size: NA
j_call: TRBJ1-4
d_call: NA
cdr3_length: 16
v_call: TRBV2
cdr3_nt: TGTGCCAGCAAAATCCAGGGGAGCGTGGCTAATGAAAAACTGTTTTTT
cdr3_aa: CASKIQGSVANEKLFF

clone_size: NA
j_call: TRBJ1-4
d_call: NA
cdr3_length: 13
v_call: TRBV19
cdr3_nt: TGTGCCAGTGGGAATAGACAGGATGAAAAACTGTTTTTT
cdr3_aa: CASGNRQDEKLFF

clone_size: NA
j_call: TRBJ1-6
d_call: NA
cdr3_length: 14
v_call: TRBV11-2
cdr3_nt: TGTGCCAGCAGCTTAGACCCAGGTGCTTCACCCCTCCACTTT
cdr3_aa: CASSLDPGASPLHF

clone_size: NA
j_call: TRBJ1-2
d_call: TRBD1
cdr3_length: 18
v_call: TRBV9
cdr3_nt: TGTGCCAGCAGCGGGAGATCCGTACCGAGGGACAGGGGGTATGGCTACACCTTC
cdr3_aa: CASSGRSVPRDRGYGYTF

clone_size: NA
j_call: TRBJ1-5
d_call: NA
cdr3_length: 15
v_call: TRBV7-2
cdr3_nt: TGTGCCAGCAGCTTAGGACAGTCTAGCAATCAGCCCCAGCATTTT
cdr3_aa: CASSLGQSSNQPQHF

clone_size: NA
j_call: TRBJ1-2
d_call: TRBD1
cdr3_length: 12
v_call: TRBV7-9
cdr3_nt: TGTGCCAGCAGCCCAGGGGGCTACGGCTACACCTTC
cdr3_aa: CASSPGGYGYTF

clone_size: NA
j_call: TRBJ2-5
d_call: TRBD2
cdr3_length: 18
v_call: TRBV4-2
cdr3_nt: TGTGCCAGCAGCCAAGATTCAGCGGGGGGGCGTACCGTAAAGACCCAGTACTTC
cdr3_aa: CASSQDSAGGRTVKTQYF

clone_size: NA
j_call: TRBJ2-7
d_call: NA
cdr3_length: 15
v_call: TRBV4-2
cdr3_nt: TGTGCCAGCAGCCAGGGTTTGGGCCAAGCCTACGAGCAGTACTTC
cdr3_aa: CASSQGLGQAYEQYF

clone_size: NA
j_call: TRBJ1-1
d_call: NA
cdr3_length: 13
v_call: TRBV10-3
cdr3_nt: TGTGCCATTCAATTTTTGCCGGGCACTGAAGCTTTCTTT
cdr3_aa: CAIQFLPGTEAFF

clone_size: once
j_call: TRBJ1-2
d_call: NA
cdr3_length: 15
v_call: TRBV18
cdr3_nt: TGTGCCAGCTCACCATCCATCGGAGACAACTATGGCTACACCTTC
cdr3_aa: CASSPSIGDNYGYTF

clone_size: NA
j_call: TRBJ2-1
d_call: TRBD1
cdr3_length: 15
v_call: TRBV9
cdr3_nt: TGTGCCAGCAGCGTAGTCGAGGGGGCGAGGGATGAGCAGTTCTTC
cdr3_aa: CASSVVEGARDEQFF

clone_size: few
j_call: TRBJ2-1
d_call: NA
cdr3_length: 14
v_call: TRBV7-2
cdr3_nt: TGTGCCAGCAGCTTAGGGACTATCTACAATGAGCAGTTCTTC
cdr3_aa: CASSLGTIYNEQFF

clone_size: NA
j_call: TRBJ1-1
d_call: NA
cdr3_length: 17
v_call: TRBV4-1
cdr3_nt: TGCGCCAGCAGCCAAGGACATTATCGGCTCATCCGCACTGAAGCTTTCTTT
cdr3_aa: CASSQGHYRLIRTEAFF

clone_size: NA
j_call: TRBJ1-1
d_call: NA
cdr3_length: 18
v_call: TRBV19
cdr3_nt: TGTGCCAGTAGTATCCGAACGGCTGTTGCGGGTGTGAACACTGAAGCTTTCTTT
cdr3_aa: CASSIRTAVAGVNTEAFF

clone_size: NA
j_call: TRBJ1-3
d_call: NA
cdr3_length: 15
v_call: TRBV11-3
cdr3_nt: TGTGCCAGCAGCTTAGTGCCCCAGAGACTAAACACCATATATTTT
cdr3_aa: CASSLVPQRLNTIYF

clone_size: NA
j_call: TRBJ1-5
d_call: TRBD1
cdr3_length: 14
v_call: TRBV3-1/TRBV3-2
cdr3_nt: TGTGCCAGCAGCCCGGAACAGGGGAATCAGCCCCAGCATTTT
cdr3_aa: CASSPEQGNQPQHF

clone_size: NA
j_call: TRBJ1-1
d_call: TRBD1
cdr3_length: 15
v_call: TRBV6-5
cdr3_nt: TGTGCCAGCAGTCCAACAGGGGGACCCAACACTGAAGCTTTCTTT
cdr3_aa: CASSPTGGPNTEAFF

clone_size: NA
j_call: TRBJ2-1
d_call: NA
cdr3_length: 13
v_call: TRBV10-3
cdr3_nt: TGTGCCATCAGTGAGTCGACGGGGAATGAGCAGTTCTTC
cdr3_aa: CAISESTGNEQFF

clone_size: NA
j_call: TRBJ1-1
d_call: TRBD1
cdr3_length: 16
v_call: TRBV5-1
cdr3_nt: TGCGCCAGCAGCTTCGGGACAGGGATTCTTTCCTCTGAAGCTTTCTTT
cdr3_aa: CASSFGTGILSSEAFF

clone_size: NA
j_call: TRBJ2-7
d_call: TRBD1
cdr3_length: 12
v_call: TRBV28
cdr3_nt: TGTGCCAGCAGACAACAGGGGTACGAGCAGTACTTC
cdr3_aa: CASRQQGYEQYF

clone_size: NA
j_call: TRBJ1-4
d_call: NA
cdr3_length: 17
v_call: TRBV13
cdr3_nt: TGTGCCAGCAGCCGCGAGGGGATTCGGGGGACTAATGAAAAACTGTTTTTT
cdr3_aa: CASSREGIRGTNEKLFF